What follows are 7 T cell receptor beta chains derived from one specimen sequenced in a study of shared clonotypes between healthy human individuals. The data were produced by immunoSEQ multiplex PCR, yet TCRdb's version contains in-frame clones alone and is incomplete. The table has nearly 1,000,000 clones, less than 85% seen once. The source material was memory CD4+ T cells sorted from blood. Subset denoted: CD45RA-negative fraction. Every receptor here comes from a man between 18 and 29 years old in good health.

The chain recombines TRBV19 with TRBJ2-1; D unclear. Germline CDR1 reads LNHDA; CDR2 reads SQIVND (reference sequence). The CDR3 is 14 residues long. V was cut by 0 bases and J by 12 bases, with 15 bases left in between. The CDR3 loop is CASSIDREQGWQFF. CDR3 nucleotides: TGTGCCAGTAGTATAGATCGAGAGCAAGGGTGGCAGTTCTTC.

This clone was counted a single time. The same CDR3 arises from other DNA sequences in this sample as well. The genes are TRBV10-1 and TRBJ2-7; TRBD2 matches 7 bases. Germline-derived CDR1 and CDR2 are WNHNN and SYGVQD (reference sequence). The CDR3 loop spans 13 amino acids. The V and J ends lost 6 bases and 3 bases, in that order; junction bases with no gene match: 5. CDR3 sequence (DNA): TGCGCCAGCAGCGAGGGCGGGAGCTACGAGCAGTACTTC. It specifies CASSEGGSYEQYF.

The chain employs TRBV29-1 and TRBJ2-1; 7 bases map to TRBD2. The CDR3 covers 17 residues. V was pared by 6 bases and J by 0 bases, with 14 bases of the junction left unmatched. Germline V gene lookup returns CDR1 SQVTM and CDR2 ANQGSEA. CDR3 sequence reads: CSVYMAASGLSYNEQFF. CDR3 in DNA: TGCAGCGTATATATGGCGGCTAGCGGTCTCTCCTACAATGAGCAGTTCTTC.

V usage is TRBV28 and J usage is TRBJ2-3; weak D call: TRBD1 (5 bases). The germline V and J ends were trimmed by 0 bases and 0 bases, with 13 bases remaining between them. The V gene's germline CDR1 is MDHEN and CDR2 SYDVKM. This CDR3 spans 17 amino acids. In DNA form, the CDR3 reads TGTGCCAGCAGTTTATGGACAGTTACTCTTAGCACAGATACGCAGTATTTT. This sequence encodes CASSLWTVTLSTDTQYF.

The V gene is TRBV6-6, the J gene TRBJ1-2; 7 bases line up with TRBD1. Germline-derived CDR1 and CDR2 are MNHNY and SVGAGI (reference sequence). Losses at the gene ends were 5 bases for V and 6 bases for J; bases not matched to a gene: 9. There are 14 residues in the CDR3. The CDR3 loop reads CASSKTGSLDGYTF. DNA for the CDR3: TGTGCCAGCAGTAAGACAGGGAGTCTCGATGGCTACACCTTC.

V gene TRBV28 combines with J gene TRBJ2-2; 10 bases align to TRBD2. The length of the CDR3 is 17 residues. The J segment lost 4 bases and the V segment lost 1 base, leaving 6 bases of the junction unmatched. Germline values: CDR1 MDHEN, CDR2 SYDVKM. The DNA for the CDR3 is TGTGCCAGCAGTTTATCTGGACTAGCGGACCGCACCGGGGAGCTGTTTTTT. This codes for CASSLSGLADRTGELFF.

The chain employs TRBV5-1 and TRBJ1-1; 9 nucleotides line up with TRBD1. The junction had 3 bases not matched to a gene; V was cut back by 2 bases and J by 4 bases. This CDR3 has 14 amino acids. Germline CDR1 is SGHRS and CDR2 is YFSETQ. CDR3 amino acids: CASSLQGAITEAFF. Written as DNA, the CDR3 is TGCGCCAGCAGCTTACAGGGGGCAATCACTGAAGCTTTCTTT.